These 3 T cell receptor beta chains were sequenced from one sample in a study of T cell responses to AZD1222 COVID-19 vaccine. TCRdb keeps only in-frame clones here, not all; method: immunoSEQ multiplex PCR. The table has roughly 140,000 clones, approximately 90% seen once. Here the sequenced sample was peripheral blood, taken 28 days after the second AZD1222 dose. These receptors were collected from an adult who received the AZD1222 COVID-19 vaccine.

This chain uses TRBV11-2 with TRBJ1-2; TRBD1 agrees at 9 bases. V lost 3 bases and J lost 4; bases outside the gene matches: 9. Germline values: CDR1 SGHAT, CDR2 FQNNGV. The CDR3 has 16 residues. The CDR3 loop is CASSFMIGTGPYGYTF. In DNA, the CDR3 is TGTGCCAGCAGCTTTATGATTGGGACAGGGCCCTATGGCTACACCTTC.

The rearrangement uses TRBV6-1 and TRBJ2-2, with TRBD1 matching over 7 bases. The CDR3 sequence is 15 residues long. Unmatched junction bases numbered 7, after V lost 2 bases and J lost 7 bases. Germline-derived CDR1 and CDR2 are MNHNS and SASEGT. For the CDR3, the DNA is TGTGCCAGCAGTGAATTCACAGGGGACAGCGGGGAGCTGTTTTTT. This encodes CASSEFTGDSGELFF.

V usage is TRBV6-1 and J usage is TRBJ2-6, with D tentatively TRBD1 (6 bases). Looked up from germline, CDR1 is MNHNS and CDR2 is SASEGT. V shed 0 bases and J shed 0 bases, with 15 bases lying between them. This CDR3 region has 19 residues. The CDR3, as DNA: TGTGCCAGCAGTGAAGCGCTTCGGGGACACATCTCTGGGGCCAACGTCCTGACTTTC. It yields the protein CASSEALRGHISGANVLTF.